Below are 15 T cell receptor beta chains sequenced from a single sample in a study of T cells in Graves' hyperthyroidism and ophthalmopathy. Researchers amplified the TCR beta CDR3 regions from RNA transcripts. The HTBI primer set served for first-round RT-PCR of the TCR CDR3. TCRdb processed the multiplex PCR reads anew with MiXCR; each CDR3 protein has one entry. The repertoire holds about 400,000 distinct CDR3 sequences, with about 15% as singletons. The material sequenced was blood. The receptors were gathered from a woman aged 30 to 39 with Graves' hyperthyroidism.

This clonotype came up many times. The chain recombines TRBV7-2 with TRBJ2-6, with unresolved D. V was trimmed by 1 base and J by 12 bases, leaving 10 bases between them. CDR3 size: 13 residues. Germline V gene sequence: CDR1 SGHTA, CDR2 FQGNSA. The CDR3 loop is CASSLGPWAVLTF. As DNA, the CDR3 is TGTGCCAGCAGCTTAGGACCGTGGGCCGTCCTGACTTTC. Variable domain in full (rest from reference TRBV7-2 and TRBJ2-6): GAGVSQSPSNKVTEKGKDVELRCDPISGHTALYWYRQSLGQGLEFLIYFQGNSAPDKSGLPSDRFSAERTGGSVSTLTIQRTQQEDSAVYLCASSLGPWAVLTFGAGSRLTVL.

In its sample, this clonotype was seen many times. This rearrangement joins TRBV3-1 to TRBJ1-1; D remains unclear. With 1 base removed from V and 1 base from J, the gap between germline ends came to 10 bases. This CDR3 is 15 amino acids long. Germline V gene data show CDR1 as LGHDT and CDR2 as YNNKEL (reference sequence). The CDR3 nucleotides read TGTGCCAGCAGCCAAGCCACAGCAGAGAACACTGAAGCTTTCTTT. Protein sequence: CASSQATAENTEAFF.

This clonotype was detected many times. The chain links TRBV30 to TRBJ2-7; D ambiguous. The length of the CDR3 is 11 residues. V lost 0 bases to trimming and J lost 5 bases, with 5 bases between them. CDR1 is GTSNPN and CDR2 is SVGIG in the germline V gene (reference sequence). Written as DNA, the CDR3 is TGTGCCTGGAGTGTTTTCGACGAGCAGTACTTC. It yields the protein CAWSVFDEQYF. The entire variable domain, with the rest obtained from reference TRBV30 and TRBJ2-7, is as follows: SQTIHQWPATLVQPVGSPLSLECTVEGTSNPNLYWYRQAAGRGLQLLFYSVGIGQISSEVPQNLSASRPQDRQFILSSKKLLLSDSGFYLCAWSVFDEQYFGPGTRLTVT.

This clonotype was recorded many times. The chain recombines TRBV7-9 with TRBJ2-3; the D is unclear. V was pared by 1 base and J by 2 bases, with 10 bases between. CDR3 length: 15 residues. Looked up from germline, CDR1 is SEHNR and CDR2 is FQNEAQ (reference sequence). The CDR3 sequence is CASSLGSLDTDTQYF. CDR3 in DNA: TGTGCCAGCAGCTTAGGGAGTTTGGACACAGATACGCAGTATTTT.

This clonotype was seen a few times. The rearrangement joins TRBV10-3 to TRBJ1-5; no clear D. The CDR3 runs to 15 residues. Germline CDR1 is ENHRY and CDR2 is SYGVKD. Trimming cost V 3 bases and J 2 bases, with 11 bases left between them. CDR3 sequence (DNA): TGTGCCATCAGTGAAGGGTCCAACGGCAATCAGCCCCAGCATTTT. Translated, it gives CAISEGSNGNQPQHF.

This rearrangement joins TRBV4-1 to TRBJ2-3, with no clear D. The CDR3 has 12 residues. Germline lookup yields CDR1 MGHRA and CDR2 YSYEKL. With 4 bases removed from V and 6 bases from J, the gap between germline ends came to 8 bases. CDR3 sequence reads: CASSRGMDTQYF. The CDR3 DNA reads TGCGCCAGCAGCCGAGGTATGGATACGCAGTATTTT.

CDR3 sequence (DNA): TGCAGTGCTACACAGGGATCTGACTATGGCTACACCTTC. Protein product: CSATQGSDYGYTF. This chain joins TRBV20-1 and TRBJ1-2, with D tentatively TRBD1 (6 bases). V was cut by 4 bases and J by 3 bases, with 12 bases left in between. The germline gives CDR1 DFQATT, CDR2 SNEGSKA (reference sequence). The CDR3 consists of 13 residues.

The chain employs TRBV11-3 and TRBJ2-1; D gene ambiguous. There are 14 residues in the CDR3. Germline V gene lookup returns CDR1 SGHNT and CDR2 YENEEA. Trimming cost V 1 base and J 9 bases, with 13 bases left between them. As DNA, the CDR3 is TGTGCCAGCAGCTTAGGATTCTCGAGCGCTGAGCAGTTCTTC. This gives the protein CASSLGFSSAEQFF.

A note on this clonotype: A much larger clone lies a single base off, so this may be a read error. The chain recombines TRBV3-1 with TRBJ2-3; D not certain. The CDR3 length is 15 residues. The germline gives CDR1 LGHDT, CDR2 YNNKEL (reference sequence). V dropped 4 bases and J dropped 0 bases, with 11 bases sitting between them. CDR3 bases: TGTGCCAGCAGCCCGACGTTCGCTAGCACAGATACGCAGTATTTT. Translating gives CASSPTFASTDTQYF.

The chain joins TRBV7-2 to TRBJ2-2, with D uncertain. Germline-derived CDR1 and CDR2 are SGHTA and FQGNSA. Between the trimmed V and J ends, which lost 1 base and 2 bases, there was a span of 8 bases. The CDR3 consists of 15 residues. CDR3 DNA sequence: TGTGCCAGCAGCTTAGAATCGGGCAACACCGGGGAGCTGTTTTTT. This encodes CASSLESGNTGELFF.

The V and J genes are TRBV20-1 and TRBJ1-3; 9 bases match TRBD1. This CDR3 has 15 amino acids. V lost 5 bases to trimming and J lost 0 bases; unmatched junction nucleotides: 5. The germline gives CDR1 DFQATT, CDR2 SNEGSKA (reference sequence). The CDR3 region is CSARTGVDSGNTIYF. CDR3 coding DNA: TGCAGTGCTCGGACAGGGGTTGACTCTGGAAACACCATATATTTT.

This clonotype was picked up many times. CDR3 sequence: CASSPPRLAGQYNEQFF. CDR3 sequence (DNA): TGTGCCAGCAGTCCCCCCCGGTTAGCGGGGCAGTACAATGAGCAGTTCTTC. The chain uses TRBV12-3 or TRBV12-4 and TRBJ2-1; 8 bases agree with TRBD2. This CDR3 is built from 17 residues. V lost 5 bases, J lost 4 bases, and 13 bases stayed unmatched.

This clonotype came up many times. The chain links TRBV11-2 to TRBJ2-5, with D possibly being TRBD1 or TRBD2 (5 bases each). The CDR3 runs 13 residues. The germline V gene has CDR1 SGHAT and CDR2 FQNNGV. Trimming removed 1 base from V and 9 bases from J, with 12 bases in between. CDR3 DNA sequence: TGTGCCAGCAGCTTAGCCCGGGACCTCCCCCAGTACTTC. It encodes CASSLARDLPQYF. The full variable domain, completed using reference TRBV11-2 and TRBJ2-5, is EAGVAQSPRYKIIEKRQSVAFWCNPISGHATLYWYQQILGQGPKLLIQFQNNGVVDDSQLPKDRFSAERLKGVDSTLKIQPAKLEDSAVYLCASSLARDLPQYFGPGTRLLVL.

In this sample, this clonotype is large. V gene TRBV10-3 combines with J gene TRBJ2-1, with D possibly matching TRBD1 (6 bases). The germline V and J ends were trimmed by 8 bases and 7 bases, with 9 bases remaining between them. Germline values: CDR1 ENHRY, CDR2 SYGVKD. This CDR3 has 11 amino acids. The CDR3 here is CAISQGNEQFF. The CDR3 DNA follows: TGTGCCATCTCCCAGGGGAATGAGCAGTTCTTC.

This clonotype was observed at least ten times. The chain combines TRBV12-3 or TRBV12-4 with TRBJ2-3, with 12 nucleotides matching TRBD2. With V trimmed by 4 bases and J by 6 bases, 5 bases remained unmatched. The CDR3 is 15 amino acids. The DNA of the CDR3 is TGTGCCAGCAGTTCGACTAGCGGGAGCGGCGATACGCAGTATTTT. Its translation is CASSSTSGSGDTQYF.